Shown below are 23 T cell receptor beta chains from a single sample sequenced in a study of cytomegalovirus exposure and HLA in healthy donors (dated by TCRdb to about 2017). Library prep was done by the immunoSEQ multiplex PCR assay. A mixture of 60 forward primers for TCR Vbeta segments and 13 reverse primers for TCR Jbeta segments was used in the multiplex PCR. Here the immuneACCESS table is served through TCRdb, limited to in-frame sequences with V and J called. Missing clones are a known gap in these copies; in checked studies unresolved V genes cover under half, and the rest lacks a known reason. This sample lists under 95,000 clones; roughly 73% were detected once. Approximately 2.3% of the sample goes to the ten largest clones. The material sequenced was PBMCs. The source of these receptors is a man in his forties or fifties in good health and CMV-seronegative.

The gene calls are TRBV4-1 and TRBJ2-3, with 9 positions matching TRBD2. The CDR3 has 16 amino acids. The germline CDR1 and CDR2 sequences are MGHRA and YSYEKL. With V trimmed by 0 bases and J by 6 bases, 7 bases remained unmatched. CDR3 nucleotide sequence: TGCGCCAGCAGCCAAGAGGCGGGGGGGTGGTTCGATACGCAGTATTTT. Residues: CASSQEAGGWFDTQYF.

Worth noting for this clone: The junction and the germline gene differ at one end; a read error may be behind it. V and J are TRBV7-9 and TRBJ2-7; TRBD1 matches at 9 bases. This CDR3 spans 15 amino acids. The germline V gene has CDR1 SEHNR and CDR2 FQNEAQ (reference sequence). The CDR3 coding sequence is TGTTCCAGCAGCTTATTCGACAGGGGGTCCCACGAGCAGTACTTC. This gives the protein CSSSLFDRGSHEQYF.

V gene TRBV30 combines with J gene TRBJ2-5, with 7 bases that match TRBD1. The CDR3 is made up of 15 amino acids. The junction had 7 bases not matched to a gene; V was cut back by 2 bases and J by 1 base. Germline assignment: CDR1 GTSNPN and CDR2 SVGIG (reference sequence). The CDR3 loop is CAWSKGAGVQETQYF. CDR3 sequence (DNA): TGTGCCTGGAGTAAGGGGGCAGGAGTCCAAGAGACCCAGTACTTC.

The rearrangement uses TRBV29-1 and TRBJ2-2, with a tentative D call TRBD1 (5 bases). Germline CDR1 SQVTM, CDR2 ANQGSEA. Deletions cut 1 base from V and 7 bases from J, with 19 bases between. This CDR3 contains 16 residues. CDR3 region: CSVEGRAGGHGGELFF. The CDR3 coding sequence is TGCAGCGTTGAAGGAAGGGCAGGTGGACATGGCGGGGAGCTGTTTTTT.

CDR3 DNA: TGTGCCACCACCAGGGGTACAAATAACTATGGCTACACCTTC. This sequence encodes CATTRGTNNYGYTF. V gene TRBV19 combines with J gene TRBJ1-2, with D possibly TRBD1 on 6 matching bases. Trimming removed 10 bases at V and 1 base at J, with 16 bases between. Germline loops: CDR1 LNHDA, CDR2 SQIVND (reference sequence). This CDR3 comprises 14 residues.

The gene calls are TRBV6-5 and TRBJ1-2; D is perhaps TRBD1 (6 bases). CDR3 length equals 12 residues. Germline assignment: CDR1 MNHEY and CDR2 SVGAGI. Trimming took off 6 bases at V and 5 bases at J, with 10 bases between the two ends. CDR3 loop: CASSARGYGYTF. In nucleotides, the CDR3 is TGTGCCAGCAGCGCCAGGGGTTATGGCTACACCTTC.

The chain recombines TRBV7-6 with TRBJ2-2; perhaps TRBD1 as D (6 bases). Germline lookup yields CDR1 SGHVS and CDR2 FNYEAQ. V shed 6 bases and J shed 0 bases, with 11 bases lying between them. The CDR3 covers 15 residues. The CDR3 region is CASRPGAANTGELFF. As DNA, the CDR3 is TGTGCCAGCAGACCAGGGGCAGCGAACACCGGGGAGCTGTTTTTT.

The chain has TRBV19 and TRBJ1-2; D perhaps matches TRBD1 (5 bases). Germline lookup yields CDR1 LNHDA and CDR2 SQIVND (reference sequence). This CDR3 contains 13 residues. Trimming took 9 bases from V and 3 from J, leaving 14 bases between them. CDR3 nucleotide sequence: TGTGCCAGCCTTAGGTCGGGGGACTATGGCTACACCTTC. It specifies CASLRSGDYGYTF.

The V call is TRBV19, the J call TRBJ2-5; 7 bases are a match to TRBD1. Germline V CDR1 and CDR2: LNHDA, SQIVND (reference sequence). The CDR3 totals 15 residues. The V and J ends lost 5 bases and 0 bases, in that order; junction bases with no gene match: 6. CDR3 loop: CASSPITGDQETQYF. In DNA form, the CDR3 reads TGTGCCAGTAGTCCGATAACAGGGGACCAAGAGACCCAGTACTTC.

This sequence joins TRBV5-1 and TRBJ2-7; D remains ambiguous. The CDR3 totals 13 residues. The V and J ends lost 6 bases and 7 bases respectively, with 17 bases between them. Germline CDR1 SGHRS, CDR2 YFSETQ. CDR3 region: CASNPEPSREQYF. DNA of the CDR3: TGCGCCAGCAACCCGGAGCCCTCCCGGGAGCAGTACTTC.

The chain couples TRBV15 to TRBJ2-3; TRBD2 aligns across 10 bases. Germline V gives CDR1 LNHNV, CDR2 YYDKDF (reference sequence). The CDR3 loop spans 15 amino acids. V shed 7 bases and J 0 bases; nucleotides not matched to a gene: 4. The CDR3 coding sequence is TGTGCCACCAAAGCGGGAGGGCCCAGCACAGATACGCAGTATTTT. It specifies CATKAGGPSTDTQYF.

CDR3 residues: CASSTSGSTYNEQFF. Written as DNA, the CDR3 is TGTGCCAGCAGTACTAGCGGGAGCACCTACAATGAGCAGTTCTTC. The chain recombines TRBV2 with TRBJ2-1; TRBD2 matches 11 bases. Germline V CDR1 and CDR2: SNHLY, FYNNEI. Trimming cost V 5 bases and J 2 bases; bases outside gene matches: 2. The CDR3 runs 15 residues.

CDR3 nucleotides: TGTGCCAGCACCACCACAGGGGGCGTCGAGCAGTACTTC. It yields the protein CASTTTGGVEQYF. V usage is TRBV6-5 and J usage is TRBJ2-7; 9 nucleotides match TRBD1. CDR3 size: 13 residues. V lost 7 bases to trimming and J lost 6 bases; unmatched junction nucleotides: 7. Germline V CDR1 and CDR2: MNHEY, SVGAGI.

CDR3 DNA: TGTGCCAGCAGCGACCTCGACAGGGGTCCCTACGAGCAGTACTTC. Protein product: CASSDLDRGPYEQYF. This chain joins TRBV6-1 and TRBJ2-7; 8 nucleotides agree with TRBD1. The CDR3 runs 15 residues. Germline loops: CDR1 MNHNS, CDR2 SASEGT. V lost 6 bases and J lost 2; bases outside the gene matches: 9.

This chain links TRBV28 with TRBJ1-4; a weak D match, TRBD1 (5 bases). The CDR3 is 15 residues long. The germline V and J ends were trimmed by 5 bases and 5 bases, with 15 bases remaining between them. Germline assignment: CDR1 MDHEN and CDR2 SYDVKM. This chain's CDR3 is CASSIPLTANEKLFF. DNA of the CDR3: TGTGCCAGCAGTATACCCTTGACAGCGAATGAAAAACTGTTTTTT.

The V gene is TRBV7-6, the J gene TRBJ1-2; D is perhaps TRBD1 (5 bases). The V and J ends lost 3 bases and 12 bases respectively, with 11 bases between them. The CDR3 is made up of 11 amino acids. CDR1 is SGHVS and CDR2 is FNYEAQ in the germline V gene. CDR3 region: CASSFRGIHTF. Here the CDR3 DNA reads TGTGCCAGCAGCTTTCGGGGGATACACACCTTC.

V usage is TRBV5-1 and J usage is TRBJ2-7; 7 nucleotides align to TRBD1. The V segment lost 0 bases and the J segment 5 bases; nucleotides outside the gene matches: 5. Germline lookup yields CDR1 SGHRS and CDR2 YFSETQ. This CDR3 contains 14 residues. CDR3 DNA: TGCGCCAGCAGCTTGGCGGGACAGCTCAACGAGCAGTACTTC. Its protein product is CASSLAGQLNEQYF.

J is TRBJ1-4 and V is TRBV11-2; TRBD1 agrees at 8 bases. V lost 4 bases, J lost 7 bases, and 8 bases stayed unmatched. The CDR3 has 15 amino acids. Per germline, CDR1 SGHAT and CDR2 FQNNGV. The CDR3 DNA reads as TGTGCCAGCAGCTCCGCGACAGGGGTGGGTGAAAAACTGTTTTTT. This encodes CASSSATGVGEKLFF.

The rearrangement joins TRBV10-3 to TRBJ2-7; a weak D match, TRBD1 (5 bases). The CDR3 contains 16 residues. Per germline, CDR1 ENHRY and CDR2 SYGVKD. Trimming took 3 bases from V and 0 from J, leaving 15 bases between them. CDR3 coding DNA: TGTGCCATCAGTGACAGGGATATAGAAGGCTCCTACGAGCAGTACTTC. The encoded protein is CAISDRDIEGSYEQYF.

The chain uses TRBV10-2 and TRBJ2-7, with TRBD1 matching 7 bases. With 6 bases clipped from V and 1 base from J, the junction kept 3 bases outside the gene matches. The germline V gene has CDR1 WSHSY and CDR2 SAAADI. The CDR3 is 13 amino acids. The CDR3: CASRRDSSYEQYF. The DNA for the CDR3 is TGCGCCAGCAGACGGGACAGTTCCTACGAGCAGTACTTC.

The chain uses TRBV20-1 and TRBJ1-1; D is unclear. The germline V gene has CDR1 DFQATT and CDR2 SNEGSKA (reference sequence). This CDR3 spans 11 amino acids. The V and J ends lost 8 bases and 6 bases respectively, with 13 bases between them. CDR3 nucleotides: TGCAGTTGGAGGGCGGTGGCTGAAGCTTTCTTT. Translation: CSWRAVAEAFF.

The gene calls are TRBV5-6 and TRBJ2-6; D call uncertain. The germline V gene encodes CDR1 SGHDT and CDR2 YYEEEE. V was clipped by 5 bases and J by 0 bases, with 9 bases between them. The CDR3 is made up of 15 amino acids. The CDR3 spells CASSFDISGANVLTF. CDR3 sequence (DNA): TGTGCCAGCAGTTTTGACATCTCTGGGGCCAACGTCCTGACTTTC.

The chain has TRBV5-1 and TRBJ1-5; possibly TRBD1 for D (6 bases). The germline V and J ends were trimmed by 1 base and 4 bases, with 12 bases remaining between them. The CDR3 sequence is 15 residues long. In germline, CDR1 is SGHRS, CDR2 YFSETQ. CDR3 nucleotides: TGCGCCAGCAGCTTGACGACAGGAGCTAATCAGCCCCAGCATTTT. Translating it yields CASSLTTGANQPQHF.